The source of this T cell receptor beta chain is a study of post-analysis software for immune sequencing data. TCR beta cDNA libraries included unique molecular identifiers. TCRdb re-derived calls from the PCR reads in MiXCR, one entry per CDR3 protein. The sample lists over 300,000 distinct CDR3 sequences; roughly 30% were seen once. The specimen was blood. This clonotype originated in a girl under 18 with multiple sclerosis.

CDR3 DNA: TGCAGTGCTGCAGGGGGCGTAGATGGCTACACCTTC. Translated, it gives CSAAGGVDGYTF. The chain is built from TRBV20-1 and TRBJ1-2; 8 nucleotides agree with TRBD1. Germline CDR1 reads DFQATT; CDR2 reads SNEGSKA (reference sequence). Germline trimming cut 5 bases from V and 6 bases from J; bases unmatched to any gene: 5. This CDR3 spans 12 amino acids.